This T cell receptor beta chain was identified during a study of Tregs in tolerant kidney transplant recipients. This clone was counted a few times. Its antigen is currently unknown. CDR1 and CDR2 (germline): SGHVS, FNYEAQ. V was clipped by 4 bases and J by 3 bases; unmatched bases: 11. This CDR3 has 16 residues. TCRdb keeps only in-frame clones here, not all; method: immunoSEQ multiplex PCR. The data show about 1,800 clones, about 64% seen once. Study-wide points: Expanding Tregs on activated donor B cells appeared to best identify donor-specific TCRbeta clones.

Sequenced sample: CD8+ T cells from blood cultured with allogeneic cells. This sequence originates from a human donor in good health. This sequence joins TRBV7-6 and TRBJ2-7; 8 bases are a match to TRBD2. CDR3 amino acids: CASSSRGGAPDYEQYF. CDR3 nucleotide sequence: TGTGCCAGCAGCTCCCGGGGGGGGGCCCCTGACTACGAGCAGTACTTC.